This TCR beta chain was recorded in a study of T cells of healthy individuals (dated by TCRdb to 2016 to 2019). There are 15 amino acids in the CDR3, from cysteine to phenylalanine inclusive. The CDR3 DNA has 45 bases and is translated from base 1. In the germline V gene, CDR1 corresponds to MDHEN and CDR2 to SYDVKM. V is cut back by 5 bases and J by 4 bases, with 6 bases in the junction unmatched. This clonotype was counted at least ten times. This clone's antigen is unknown. It has no much larger one-base neighbor in the sample; base qualities were not kept. The library was produced with 5' RACE. Data came from an Illumina MiSeq. The public reads were reprocessed in TCRdb via fastp at Q25 and MiXCR, keeping in-frame beta chains. Each CDR3 protein appears once, grouped with its most common genes and DNA. This sample gives about 96,000 distinct CDR3 sequences in total; approximately 15% of them show up just once. The top ten constitute about 6% of the sample.

The TCR was taken from a human donor in good health. Here the chain combines TRBV28 and TRBJ1-5; the central 9 bases match TRBD1. The DNA reads TGTGCCAGCAGTCGGACAGGGGATTTGAATCAGCCCCAGCATTTT. Its protein reads: CASSRTGDLNQPQHF. The entire variable domain, with the stretches around the CDR3 drawn from the reference TRBV28 and TRBJ1-5 proteins, is DVKVTQSSRYLVKRTGEKVFLECVQDMDHENMFWYRQDPGLGLRLIYFSYDVKMKEKGDIPEGYSVSREKKERFSLILESASTNQTSMYLCASSRTGDLNQPQHFGDGTRLSIL.